This TCR beta chain was retrieved from a study of shared clonotypes between healthy human individuals. At the level of the study: A donor's plate count was three for CD4 naive and three for CD4 memory; CD8 naive had two and CD8 memory one.

To note about this clone: Its antigen is unknown.

As processed by the authors: Junction-only sequences without quality scores were provided by ImmunoSEQ, so filtering was different. Using immunoSEQ multiplex PCR, the repertoire was profiled, and TCRdb retains in-frame clones only, with some absent. D and trimming were read from the DNA, whereas the V and J calls and clone size are those reported in that table. The sample has 300,000 to 400,000 clones; around 74% are singletons. Recent vaccinations or acute infections were absent in the healthy HIV-negative adult donors. V was shortened by 9 bases and J by 0 bases, with 12 bases between the two germline ends. The length of the CDR3 is 14 residues. Per the germline V gene, CDR1 is ENHRY and CDR2 is SYGVKD. Whole-study results and caveats: Few donors limited the genetic and exposure-history diversity represented.

The V call is TRBV10-3, the J call TRBJ2-1; D is perhaps TRBD2 (6 bases). The source of this sequence is a man younger than 40 in good health. Specimen: memory CD4+ T cells sorted from blood. Stated subset: CD45RA-negative fraction. CDR3 DNA: TGTGCCATGGGGGGATGGAGCTCCTACAATGAGCAGTTCTTC. This codes for CAMGGWSSYNEQFF.